This T cell receptor (beta chain) is from a study of identical twins. Whole-study findings and limits: Conclusions were drawn cross-sectionally by statistical analysis, without following the same donors.

This clonotype occurred many times. As yet, its antigen is unknown. Each CDR3 protein gets one entry after TCRdb re-called the 5' RACE reads with MiXCR. The data contain 200,000 to 250,000 distinct CDR3 sequences, 5.5% to 7% of them singletons. Germline-derived CDR1 and CDR2 are SGHRS and YFSETQ. V was clipped by 1 base and J by 0 bases, with 7 bases between them. This CDR3 contains 14 residues. A further study also used this sample, focusing on yellow fever vaccine responses in identical twins. From that study: Twins' vaccine T cell response reportedly seemed partly convergent, partly personalized.

The chain is built from TRBV5-1 and TRBJ1-1; D ambiguous. The clonotype was recovered from a woman aged 18 to 35 in good health. The source material was memory (CD45RO+) T cells sorted from blood. CDR3 residues: CASSLRRLNTEAFF. CDR3 coding DNA: TGCGCCAGCAGCTTGAGACGGCTGAACACTGAAGCTTTCTTT.